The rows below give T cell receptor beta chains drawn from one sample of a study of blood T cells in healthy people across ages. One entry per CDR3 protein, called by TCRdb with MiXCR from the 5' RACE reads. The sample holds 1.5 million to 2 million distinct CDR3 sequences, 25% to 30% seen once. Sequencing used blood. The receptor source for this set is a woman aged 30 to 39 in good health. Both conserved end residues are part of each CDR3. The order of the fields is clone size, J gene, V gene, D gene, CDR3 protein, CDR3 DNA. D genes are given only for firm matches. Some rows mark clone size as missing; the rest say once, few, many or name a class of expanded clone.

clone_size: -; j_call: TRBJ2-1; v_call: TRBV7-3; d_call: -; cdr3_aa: CASSLQMSPYNEQFF; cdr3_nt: TGTGCCAGCAGCCTCCAGATGAGCCCCTACAATGAGCAGTTCTTC
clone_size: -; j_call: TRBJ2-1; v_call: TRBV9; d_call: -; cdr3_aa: CASSVGPGNYNEQFF; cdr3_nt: TGTGCCAGCAGCGTAGGGCCAGGGAACTACAATGAGCAGTTCTTC
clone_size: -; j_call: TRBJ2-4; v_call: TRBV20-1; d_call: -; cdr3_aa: CSASEAVAKNIQYF; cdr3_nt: TGCAGTGCCTCGGAAGCGGTAGCCAAAAACATTCAGTACTTC
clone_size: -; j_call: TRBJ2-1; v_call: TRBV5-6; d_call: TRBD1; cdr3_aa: CASSQGQQAYNEQFF; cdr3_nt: TGTGCCAGCAGCCAGGGACAGCAGGCCTACAATGAGCAGTTCTTC
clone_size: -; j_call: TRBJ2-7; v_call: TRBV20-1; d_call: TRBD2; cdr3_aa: CSATGQTGDYLSYEQYF; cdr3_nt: TGCAGTGCCACAGGTCAGACGGGGGACTACCTCTCCTACGAGCAGTACTTC
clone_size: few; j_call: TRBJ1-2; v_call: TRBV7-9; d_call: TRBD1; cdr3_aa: CASSPRQGVGYTF; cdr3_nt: TGTGCCAGCAGCCCTAGACAGGGTGTCGGCTACACCTTC
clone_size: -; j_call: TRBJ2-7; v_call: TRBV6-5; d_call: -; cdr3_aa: CASSPVTAAYEQYF; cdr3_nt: TGTGCCAGCAGCCCCGTTACAGCAGCCTACGAGCAGTACTTC
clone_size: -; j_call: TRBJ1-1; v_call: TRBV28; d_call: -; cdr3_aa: CASSPRVGVAFF; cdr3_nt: TGTGCCAGCAGCCCAAGGGTAGGGGTAGCTTTCTTT
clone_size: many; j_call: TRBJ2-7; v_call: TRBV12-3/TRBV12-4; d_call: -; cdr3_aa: CASSLKGGGEQYF; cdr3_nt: TGTGCCAGCAGTTTAAAGGGGGGCGGTGAGCAGTACTTC
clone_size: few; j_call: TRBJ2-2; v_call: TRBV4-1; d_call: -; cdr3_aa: CASSQESGGLAGELFF; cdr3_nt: TGCGCCAGCAGCCAAGAATCGGGGGGCCTGGCCGGGGAGCTGTTTTTT
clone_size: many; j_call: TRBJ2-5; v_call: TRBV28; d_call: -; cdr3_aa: CASSLSGQRETQYF; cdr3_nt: TGTGCCAGCAGTTTATCAGGGCAACGAGAGACCCAGTACTTC
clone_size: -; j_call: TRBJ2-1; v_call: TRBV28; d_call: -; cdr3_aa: CAGGQVGRGIEQFF; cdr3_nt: TGTGCCGGAGGACAGGTTGGGCGGGGAATTGAGCAGTTCTTC
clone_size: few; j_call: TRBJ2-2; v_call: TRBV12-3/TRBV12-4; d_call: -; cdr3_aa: CASRSSDTGELFF; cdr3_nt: TGTGCCAGCAGGAGTAGCGACACCGGGGAGCTGTTTTTT
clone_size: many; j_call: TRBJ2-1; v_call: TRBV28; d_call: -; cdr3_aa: CASRRDNEQFF; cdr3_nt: TGTGCCAGCAGGCGAGACAATGAGCAGTTCTTC
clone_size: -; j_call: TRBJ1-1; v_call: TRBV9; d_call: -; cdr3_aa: CASSVDPVDTEAFF; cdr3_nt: TGTGCCAGCAGCGTTGACCCGGTGGACACTGAAGCTTTCTTT
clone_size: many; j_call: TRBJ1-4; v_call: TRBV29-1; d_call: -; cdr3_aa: CSAWATGEEKLFF; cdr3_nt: TGCAGCGCATGGGCCACCGGAGAGGAAAAACTGTTTTTT
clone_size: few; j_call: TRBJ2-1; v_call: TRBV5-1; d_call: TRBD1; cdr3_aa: CASSLPSETGGDEQFF; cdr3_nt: TGCGCCAGCAGCTTACCATCCGAGACAGGGGGTGATGAGCAGTTCTTC
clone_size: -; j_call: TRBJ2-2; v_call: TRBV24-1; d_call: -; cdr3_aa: CATTQNTGELFF; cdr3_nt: TGTGCCACCACCCAGAACACCGGGGAGCTGTTTTTT
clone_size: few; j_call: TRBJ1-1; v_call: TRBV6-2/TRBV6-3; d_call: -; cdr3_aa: CASRKEVNTEAFF; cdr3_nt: TGTGCCAGCAGGAAAGAAGTGAACACTGAAGCTTTCTTT
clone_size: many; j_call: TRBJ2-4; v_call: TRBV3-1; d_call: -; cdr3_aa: CASSRQTLAKNIQYF; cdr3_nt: TGTGCCAGCAGCCGACAGACACTAGCCAAAAACATTCAGTACTTC
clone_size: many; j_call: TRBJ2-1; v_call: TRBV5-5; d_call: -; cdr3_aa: CASSGGPGYNEQFF; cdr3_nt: TGTGCCAGCAGCGGCGGGCCTGGGTACAATGAGCAGTTCTTC
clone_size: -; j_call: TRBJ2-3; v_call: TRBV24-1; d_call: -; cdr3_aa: CATRRGVLPTDTQYF; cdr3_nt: TGTGCCACCAGACGAGGGGTCCTCCCCACAGATACGCAGTATTTT
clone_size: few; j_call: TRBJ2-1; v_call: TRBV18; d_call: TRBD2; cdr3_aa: CASSPRTGGKDEQFF; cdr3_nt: TGTGCCAGCTCACCACGGACGGGAGGGAAGGATGAGCAGTTCTTC
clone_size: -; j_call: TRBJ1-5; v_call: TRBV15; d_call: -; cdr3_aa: CATSRDRGRRQPQHF; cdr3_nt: TGTGCCACCAGCAGAGATCGGGGGCGCAGACAGCCCCAGCATTTT
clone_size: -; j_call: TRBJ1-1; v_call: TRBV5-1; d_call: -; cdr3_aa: CASSFMKGRTNTEAFF; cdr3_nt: TGCGCCAGCAGCTTTATGAAGGGACGGACGAACACTGAAGCTTTCTTT
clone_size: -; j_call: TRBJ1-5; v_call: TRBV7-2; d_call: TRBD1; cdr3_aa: CASSYGQAPGFQPQHF; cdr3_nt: TGTGCCAGCAGCTATGGACAGGCTCCTGGTTTTCAGCCCCAGCATTTT
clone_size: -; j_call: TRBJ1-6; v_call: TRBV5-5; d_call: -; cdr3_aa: CAGSFRDRPNSPLHF; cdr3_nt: TGTGCCGGCAGCTTCCGTGACAGGCCAAATTCACCCCTCCACTTT
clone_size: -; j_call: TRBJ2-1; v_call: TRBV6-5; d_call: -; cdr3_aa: CASSYSEGRNEQFF; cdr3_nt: TGTGCCAGCAGTTACTCTGAGGGGCGGAATGAGCAGTTCTTC
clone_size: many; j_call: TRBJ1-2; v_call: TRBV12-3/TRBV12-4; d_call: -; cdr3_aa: CASSLSTGGGYTF; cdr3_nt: TGTGCCAGCAGCCTATCGACAGGCGGTGGCTACACCTTC
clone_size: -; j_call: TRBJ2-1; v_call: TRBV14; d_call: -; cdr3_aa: CASSRRFNSYNEQFF; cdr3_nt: TGTGCCAGCAGCCGACGCTTCAATTCCTACAATGAGCAGTTCTTC
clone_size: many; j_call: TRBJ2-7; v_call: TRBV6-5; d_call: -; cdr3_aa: CASRGPRGDEQYF; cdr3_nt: TGTGCCAGCAGGGGACCCCGAGGGGACGAGCAGTACTTC
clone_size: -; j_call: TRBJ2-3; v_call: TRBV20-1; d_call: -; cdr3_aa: CSARDYYQSTDTQYF; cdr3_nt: TGCAGTGCTAGAGATTACTATCAAAGCACAGATACGCAGTATTTT
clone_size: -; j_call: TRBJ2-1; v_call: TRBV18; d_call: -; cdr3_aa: CASQDSNEQFF; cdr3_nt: TGTGCCAGCCAGGACAGCAATGAGCAGTTCTTC
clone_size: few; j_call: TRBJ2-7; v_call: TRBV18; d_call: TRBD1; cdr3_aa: CASSPQSGTGTYEQYF; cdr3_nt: TGTGCCAGCTCACCACAATCAGGGACAGGGACCTACGAGCAGTACTTC
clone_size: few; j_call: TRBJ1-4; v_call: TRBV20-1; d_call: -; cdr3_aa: CSAREAGREKLFF; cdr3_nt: TGCAGTGCTAGAGAGGCTGGACGGGAAAAACTGTTTTTT
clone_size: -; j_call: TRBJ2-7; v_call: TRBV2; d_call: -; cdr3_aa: CASSEGAQVAFYEQYF; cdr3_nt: TGTGCCAGCAGTGAAGGAGCGCAGGTCGCGTTCTACGAGCAGTACTTC
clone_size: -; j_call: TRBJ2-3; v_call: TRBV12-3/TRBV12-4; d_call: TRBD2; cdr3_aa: CASRGLAGGLSTDTQYF; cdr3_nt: TGTGCCAGCAGAGGACTAGCGGGGGGGCTTAGCACAGATACGCAGTATTTT
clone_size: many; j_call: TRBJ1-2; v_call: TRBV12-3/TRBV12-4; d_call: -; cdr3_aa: CASSLDPGVYGYTF; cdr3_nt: TGCGCCAGCAGCTTGGATCCAGGGGTTTATGGCTACACCTTC
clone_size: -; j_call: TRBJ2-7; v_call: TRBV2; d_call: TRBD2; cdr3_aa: CASMETSAYNEQYF; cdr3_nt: TGTGCCAGCATGGAGACTAGCGCCTACAATGAGCAGTACTTC
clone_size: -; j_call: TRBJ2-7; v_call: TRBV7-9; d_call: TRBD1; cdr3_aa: CASSSTATDRGPFYEQYF; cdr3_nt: TGTGCCAGCAGCTCCACGGCCACCGACAGGGGCCCCTTCTACGAGCAGTACTTC
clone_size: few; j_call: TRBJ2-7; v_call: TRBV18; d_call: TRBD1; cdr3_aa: CASSPSLDRGLVGQYF; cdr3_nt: TGTGCCAGCTCACCTTCTTTGGACAGGGGGCTTGTCGGGCAGTACTTC
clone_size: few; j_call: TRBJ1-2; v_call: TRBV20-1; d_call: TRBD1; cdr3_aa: CSASGQDYGYTF; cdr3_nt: TGCAGTGCTAGTGGACAGGACTATGGCTACACCTTC
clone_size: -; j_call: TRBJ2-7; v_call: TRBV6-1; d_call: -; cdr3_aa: CASSENRVDEQYF; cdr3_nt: TGTGCCAGCAGTGAAAACAGGGTTGACGAGCAGTACTTC
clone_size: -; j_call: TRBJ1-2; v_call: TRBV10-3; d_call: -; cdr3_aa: CAITGQGDPGYTF; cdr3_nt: TGTGCCATCACTGGCCAGGGAGACCCTGGCTACACCTTC
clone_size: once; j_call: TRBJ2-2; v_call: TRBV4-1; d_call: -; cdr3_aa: CASSQGYRGLPNTGGLFF; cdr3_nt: TGCGCCAGCAGCCAAGGGTATAGAGGTTTGCCGAACACCGGGGGGCTGTTTTTT
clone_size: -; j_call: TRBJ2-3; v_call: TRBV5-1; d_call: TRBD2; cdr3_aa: CTSSLAGLGDTQYF; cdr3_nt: TGCACCAGCAGCTTAGCGGGGCTGGGAGATACGCAGTATTTT
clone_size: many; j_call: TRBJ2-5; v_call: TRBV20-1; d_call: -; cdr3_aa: CSAYLQETQYF; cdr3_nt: TGCAGTGCGTATCTCCAAGAGACCCAGTACTTC
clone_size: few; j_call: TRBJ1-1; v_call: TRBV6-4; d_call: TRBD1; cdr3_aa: CASSPSTQGDTEAFF; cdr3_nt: TGTGCCAGCAGTCCCTCCACCCAGGGGGACACTGAAGCTTTCTTT
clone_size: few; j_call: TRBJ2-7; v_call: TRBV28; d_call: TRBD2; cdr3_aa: CASKVPRTSEQYF; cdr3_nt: TGTGCCAGCAAGGTACCACGGACTAGCGAGCAGTACTTC